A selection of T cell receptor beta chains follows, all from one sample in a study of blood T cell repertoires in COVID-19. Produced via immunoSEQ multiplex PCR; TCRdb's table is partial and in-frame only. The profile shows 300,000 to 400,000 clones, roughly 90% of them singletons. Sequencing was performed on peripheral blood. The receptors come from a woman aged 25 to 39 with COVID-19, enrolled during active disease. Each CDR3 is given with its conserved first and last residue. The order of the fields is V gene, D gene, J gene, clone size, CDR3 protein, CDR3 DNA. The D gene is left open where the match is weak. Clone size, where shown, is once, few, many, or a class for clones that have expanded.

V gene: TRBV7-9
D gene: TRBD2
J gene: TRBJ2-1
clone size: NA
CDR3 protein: CASSLAGTSPTSEQFF
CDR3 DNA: TGTGCCAGCAGCTTAGCCGGGACTAGCCCGACAAGTGAGCAGTTCTTC

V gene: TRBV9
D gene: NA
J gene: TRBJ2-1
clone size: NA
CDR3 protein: CASSVVVVLWSNEQFF
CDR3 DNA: TGTGCCAGCAGCGTAGTTGTGGTTCTATGGAGCAATGAGCAGTTCTTC

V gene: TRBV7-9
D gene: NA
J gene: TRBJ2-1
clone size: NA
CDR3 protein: CASSLAGSEQFF
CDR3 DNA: TGTGCCAGCAGCTTAGCCGGTAGTGAGCAGTTCTTC

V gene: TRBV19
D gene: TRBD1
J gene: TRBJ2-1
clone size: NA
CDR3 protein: CASSIGQGGHNEQFF
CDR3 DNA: TGTGCCAGTAGTATTGGACAGGGAGGTCACAATGAGCAGTTCTTC

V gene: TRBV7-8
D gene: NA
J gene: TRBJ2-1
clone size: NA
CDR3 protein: CASSLGVSVNEQFF
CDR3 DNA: TGTGCCAGCAGCTTAGGGGTTAGCGTGAATGAGCAGTTCTTC

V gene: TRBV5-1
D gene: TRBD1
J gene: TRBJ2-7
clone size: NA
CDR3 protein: CASSLTPGGGEQYF
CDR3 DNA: TGCGCCAGCAGCTTGACACCAGGGGGCGGCGAGCAGTACTTC

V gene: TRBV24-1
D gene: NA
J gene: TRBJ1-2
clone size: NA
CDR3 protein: CATSARTSSGYTF
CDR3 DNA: TGTGCCACCAGTGCCCGGACTTCGAGCGGCTACACCTTC

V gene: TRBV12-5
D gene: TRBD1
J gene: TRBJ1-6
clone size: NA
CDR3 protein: CASGFTLPGTGGRGSYNSPLHF
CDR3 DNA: TGTGCTAGTGGTTTTACACTTCCCGGGACAGGGGGCCGTGGCTCCTATAATTCACCCCTCCACTTT

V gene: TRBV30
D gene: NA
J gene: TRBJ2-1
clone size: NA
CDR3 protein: CAWSVLGGRGNNEQFF
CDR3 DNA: TGTGCCTGGAGTGTACTTGGAGGGAGAGGCAACAATGAGCAGTTCTTC

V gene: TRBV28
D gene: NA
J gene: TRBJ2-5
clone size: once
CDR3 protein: CASSRSKETQYF
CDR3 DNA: TGTGCCAGCAGTCGGAGTAAAGAGACCCAGTACTTC

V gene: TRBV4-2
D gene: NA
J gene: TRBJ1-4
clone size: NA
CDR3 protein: CASSQESGAGEKLFF
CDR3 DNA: TGTGCCAGCAGCCAAGAGTCAGGGGCTGGTGAAAAACTGTTTTTT

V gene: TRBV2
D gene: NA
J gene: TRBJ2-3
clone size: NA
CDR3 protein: CASARSDTQYF
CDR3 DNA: TGTGCCAGCGCGAGATCCGATACGCAGTATTTT

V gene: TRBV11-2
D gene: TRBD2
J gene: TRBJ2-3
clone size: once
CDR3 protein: CASSRSERGTDTQYF
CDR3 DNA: TGTGCCAGCAGCCGATCAGAGCGGGGAACAGATACGCAGTATTTT

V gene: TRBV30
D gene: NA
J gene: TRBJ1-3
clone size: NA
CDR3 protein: CAWIGGLPSGNTIYF
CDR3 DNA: TGTGCCTGGATCGGAGGGTTACCCTCTGGAAACACCATATATTTT